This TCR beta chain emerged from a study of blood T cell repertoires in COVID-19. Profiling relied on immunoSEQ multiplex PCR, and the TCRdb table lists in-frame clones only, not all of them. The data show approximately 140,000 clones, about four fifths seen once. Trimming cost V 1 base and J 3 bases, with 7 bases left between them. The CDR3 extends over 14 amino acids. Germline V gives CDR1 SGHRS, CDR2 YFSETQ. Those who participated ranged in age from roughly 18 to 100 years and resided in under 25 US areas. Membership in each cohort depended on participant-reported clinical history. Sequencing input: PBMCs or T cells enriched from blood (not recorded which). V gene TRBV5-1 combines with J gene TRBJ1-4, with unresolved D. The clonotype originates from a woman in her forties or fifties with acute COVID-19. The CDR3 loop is CASSLRGANEKLFF. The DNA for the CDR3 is TGCGCCAGCAGCTTGCGGGGTGCTAATGAAAAACTGTTTTTT. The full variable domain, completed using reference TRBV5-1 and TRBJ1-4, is KAGVTQTPRYLIKTRGQQVTLSCSPISGHRSVSWYQQTPGQGLQFLFEYFSETQRNKGNFPGRFSGRQFSNSRSEMNVSTLELGDSALYLCASSLRGANEKLFFGSGTQLSVL.